This T cell receptor (beta chain) stems from a study of CD8 T cells in ankylosing spondylitis. Study findings and constraints: As reported, disease-linked clones showed significant enrichment in matched ankylosing spondylitis synovial fluid.

CDR1 and CDR2 (germline): MDHEN, SYDVKM. V shed 1 base and J 0 bases; nucleotides not matched to a gene: 6. The CDR3 length is 16 residues. This clonotype was seen many times. Its antigen is undetermined. TCRdb analysed the 5' RACE reads with MiXCR anew, one entry per CDR3 protein. The sample consists of about 240,000 distinct CDR3 sequences, less than 9.5% of them appearing once. This TCR derives from a female donor with ankylosing spondylitis or in good health (not recorded which). Sequencing was performed on blood, either unsorted or a sorted T cell fraction (not recorded which). The rearrangement links TRBV28 to TRBJ2-7, with 7 bases matching TRBD2. The CDR3 region has the DNA TGTGCCAGCAGTTTATCGCTAGCGGAGCTCTCCTACGAGCAGTACTTC. Its translation: CASSLSLAELSYEQYF. The full variable domain, its missing parts supplied by reference TRBV28 and TRBJ2-7, is DVKVTQSSRYLVKRTGEKVFLECVQDMDHENMFWYRQDPGLGLRLIYFSYDVKMKEKGDIPEGYSVSREKKERFSLILESASTNQTSMYLCASSLSLAELSYEQYFGPGTRLTVT.